This record looks at one T cell receptor beta chain sequence and its context. What it recognizes is unknown. The data were taken from a study of shared clonotypes between healthy human individuals. Points from the study as a whole: The study drew on few donors, limiting represented genetic and exposure-history diversity. Larger richness was generally estimated for naive than memory subsets. Relative to clonotypes present in all four donors, those not shared had lower generation probabilities.

V trimming: 6 bases; J trimming: 6 bases; junction bases outside the gene matches: 5. Per germline, CDR1 SQVTM and CDR2 ANQGSEA. The CDR3 consists of 12 residues. This was a deep-level run. The table came from immunoSEQ multiplex PCR; TCRdb's copy has only in-frame clones and leaves some out. The sample includes 2 million to 2.5 million clones, about nine tenths of them seen just once. Source material: naive CD4+ T cells from PBMCs. The subset is: CD45RA+ positively selected. The sequence was collected from a man aged 18 to 29 in good health. Some clones in this sample may be carry-over from other donors' samples. The J gene is TRBJ1-1, the V gene TRBV29-1, with 9 bases matching TRBD1. The CDR3 spells CSVADRGAEAFF. The CDR3 bases are TGCAGCGTCGCAGACAGGGGGGCTGAAGCTTTCTTT.